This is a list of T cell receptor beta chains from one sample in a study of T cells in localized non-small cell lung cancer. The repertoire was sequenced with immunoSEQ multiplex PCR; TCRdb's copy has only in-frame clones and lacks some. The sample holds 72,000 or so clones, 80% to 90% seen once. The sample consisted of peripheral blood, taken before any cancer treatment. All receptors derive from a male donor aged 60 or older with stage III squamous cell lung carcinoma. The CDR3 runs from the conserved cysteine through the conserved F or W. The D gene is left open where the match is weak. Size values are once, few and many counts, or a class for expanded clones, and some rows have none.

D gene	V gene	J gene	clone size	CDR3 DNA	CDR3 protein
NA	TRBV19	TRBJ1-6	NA	TGTGCCAGTAGTGTCCTAGCGAATTCACCCCTCCACTTT	CASSVLANSPLHF
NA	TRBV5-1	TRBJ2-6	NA	TGCGCCAGCAGCGGAGGGTCCCGGGGGGCCCCTGGGGCCAACGTCCTGACTTTC	CASSGGSRGAPGANVLTF
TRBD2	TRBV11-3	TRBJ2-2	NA	TGTGCCAGCGGCCTTGGGGGGGCGAACACCGGGGAGCTGTTTTTT	CASGLGGANTGELFF
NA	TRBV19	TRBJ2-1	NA	TGTGCCAGTAGTATCCCAGGGACGCCCTACAATGAGCAGTTCTTC	CASSIPGTPYNEQFF
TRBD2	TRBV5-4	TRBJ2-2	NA	TGTGCCAGCAGCCCAAGGGCGGGGGGTGTCGGGGAGCTGTTTTTT	CASSPRAGGVGELFF
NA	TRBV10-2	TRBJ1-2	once	TGCGCCAGCAGTGAGTCGAGGGCCCAGGGCGGCTACACCTTC	CASSESRAQGGYTF
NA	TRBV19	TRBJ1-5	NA	TGTGCCAGTGGACAGACCTATGGCAATCAGCCCCAGCATTTT	CASGQTYGNQPQHF
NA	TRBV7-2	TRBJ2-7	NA	TGTGCCAGCAGCTTAGTTGGCAGCTCATACGAGCAGTACTTC	CASSLVGSSYEQYF
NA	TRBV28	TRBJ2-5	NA	TGTGCCAGCGTACTAGCAAGGGGAGAGACCCAGTACTTC	CASVLARGETQYF
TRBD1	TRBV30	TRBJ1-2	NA	TGTGCCTGGAGTCACACACAGGGGGCCAACTATGGCTACACCTTC	CAWSHTQGANYGYTF
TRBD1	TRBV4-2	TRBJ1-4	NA	TGTGCCAGCAGCCAAGGGATACAGGGGGCGGACGTTGAAAAACTGTTTTTT	CASSQGIQGADVEKLFF
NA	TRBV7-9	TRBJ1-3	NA	TGTGCCAGTAACGAGAGGCCGATGGGCTCTGGAAACACCATATATTTT	CASNERPMGSGNTIYF
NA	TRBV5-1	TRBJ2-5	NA	TGCGCCAGCAGCTCAAGAGGGGAGACCCAGTACTTC	CASSSRGETQYF
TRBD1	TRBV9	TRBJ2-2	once	TGTGCCAGCAGCTACTCTCAGGGGGCCGGCACCGGGGAGCTGTTTTTT	CASSYSQGAGTGELFF
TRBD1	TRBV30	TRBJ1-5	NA	TGTGCCTGGAGCGAGGGGACAGTTGGCAATCAGCCCCAGCATTTT	CAWSEGTVGNQPQHF
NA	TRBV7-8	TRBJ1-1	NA	TGTGCCATCAGATGGGGCGCTGAAGCTTTCTTT	CAIRWGAEAFF
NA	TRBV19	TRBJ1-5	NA	TGTGCCAGTAGTATAGCTGCTGGGAATAGCAATCAGCCCCAGCATTTT	CASSIAAGNSNQPQHF
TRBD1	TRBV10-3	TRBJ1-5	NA	TGTGCCATCAGTGATACGAAACAGGGGGCTTTCCAGCCCCAGCATTTT	CAISDTKQGAFQPQHF
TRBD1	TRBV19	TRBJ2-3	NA	TGTGCCAGTAGTAACAGGGGGGCTAGCACAGATACGCAGTATTTT	CASSNRGASTDTQYF
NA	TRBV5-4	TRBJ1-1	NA	TGTGCCAGCAGCCTGGACAGAATGAACACTGAAGCTTTCTTT	CASSLDRMNTEAFF
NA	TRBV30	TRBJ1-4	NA	TGTGCCTGGAGTGTAGGGCCGCCCGGGGAAAAACTGTTTTTT	CAWSVGPPGEKLFF
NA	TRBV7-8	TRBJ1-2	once	TGTGCCAGCAGCTTACTAAGGGTTGGCTACACCTTC	CASSLLRVGYTF
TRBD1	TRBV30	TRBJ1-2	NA	TGTGCCTGGGAACAGGGACAGGGGGCAGGAGGCTACACCTTC	CAWEQGQGAGGYTF
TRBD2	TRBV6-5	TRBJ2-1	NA	TGTGCCAGCAGTTCGGGACTAGGGGGCAATGAGCAGTTCTTC	CASSSGLGGNEQFF
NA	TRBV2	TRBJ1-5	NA	TGTGCCAGCAAACGGCAGAACAATCAGCCCCAGCATTTT	CASKRQNNQPQHF
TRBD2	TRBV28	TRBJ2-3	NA	TGTGCCAGCAGTTCCTGGACTAGCGGGGAAGATACGCAGTATTTT	CASSSWTSGEDTQYF
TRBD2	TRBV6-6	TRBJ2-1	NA	TGTGCCAGCAGTTCCCGGACTAGCGGGGGGGCAAATGAGCAGTTCTTC	CASSSRTSGGANEQFF
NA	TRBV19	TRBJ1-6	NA	TGTGCCAGTAGTATAGATAATGGTTCACCCCTCCACTTT	CASSIDNGSPLHF
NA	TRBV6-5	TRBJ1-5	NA	TGTGCCAGCAGTTACTCGGGAGGGGATCAGCCCCAGCATTTT	CASSYSGGDQPQHF
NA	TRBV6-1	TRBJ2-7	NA	TGTGCCAGCAGTGACAGGGAACGGGGGACCTCCTACGAGCAGTACTTC	CASSDRERGTSYEQYF
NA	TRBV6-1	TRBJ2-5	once	TGTGCCAGCAGTGCCCAAGAGGGGCGAGAGACCCAGTACTTC	CASSAQEGRETQYF
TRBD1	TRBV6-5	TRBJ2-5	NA	TGTGCCAGCAGTAGACAGGGCTTCGACCAAGAGACCCAGTACTTC	CASSRQGFDQETQYF
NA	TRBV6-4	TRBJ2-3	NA	TGTGCCAGCAGCCCGGGACTTAGCCTAGATACGCAGTATTTT	CASSPGLSLDTQYF
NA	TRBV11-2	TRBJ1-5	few	TGTGCCAGCAGCCTCAGCGCTATGAGGGTGAGTCAGCCCCAGCATTTT	CASSLSAMRVSQPQHF
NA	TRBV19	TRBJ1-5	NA	TGTGCCAGTAGTGGAGGTCGTGATCAGCCCCAGCATTTT	CASSGGRDQPQHF
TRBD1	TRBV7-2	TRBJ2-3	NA	TGTGCCAGCAGCTTACACCAGGGGGCAGCAGATACGCAGTATTTT	CASSLHQGAADTQYF
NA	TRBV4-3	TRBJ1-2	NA	TGCGCCAGCAGCCAAGCAGCCAACTCCTATGGCTACACCTTC	CASSQAANSYGYTF
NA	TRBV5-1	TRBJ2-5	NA	TGCGCCAGCAGCTCGTCACAAGAGACCCAGTACTTC	CASSSSQETQYF
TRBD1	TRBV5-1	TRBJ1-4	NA	TGCGCCAGCAGCTTGGGGACAGGGCGCGAAAAACTGTTTTTT	CASSLGTGREKLFF
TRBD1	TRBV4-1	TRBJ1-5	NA	TGCGCCAGCAGCCAAGTCCCAGGGGACAGTAGCAATCAGCCCCAGCATTTT	CASSQVPGDSSNQPQHF
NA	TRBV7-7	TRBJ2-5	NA	TGTGCTAGCAGCTTAGGGGACTGGCTAGAAGGTTACCAAGAGACCCAGTACTTC	CASSLGDWLEGYQETQYF
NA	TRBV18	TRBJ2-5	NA	TGTGCCAGCTCACCTCTTCACGACAGGCAAGAGACCCAGTACTTC	CASSPLHDRQETQYF
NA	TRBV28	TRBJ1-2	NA	TGTGCCAGCACCCTTTGGGGACGAGGGGCTAACTATGGCTACACCTTC	CASTLWGRGANYGYTF
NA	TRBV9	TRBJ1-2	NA	TGTGCCAGCAGCGTCTTTGACAGCGTCTCTAACTATGGCTACACCTTC	CASSVFDSVSNYGYTF
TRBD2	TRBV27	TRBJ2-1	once	TGTGCCAGCAGTTTCGGGGCACCCAAGCGGGGAGTTGAGCAGTTCTTC	CASSFGAPKRGVEQFF
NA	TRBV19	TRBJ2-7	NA	TGTGCCAGTAGCGGGTTTTCCTACGAGCAGTACTTC	CASSGFSYEQYF
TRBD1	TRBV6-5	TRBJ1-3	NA	TGTGCCAGCAGGAGAGGACAGGGGATATCCAACACCATATATTTT	CASRRGQGISNTIYF
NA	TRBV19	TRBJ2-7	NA	TGTGCCAGTAGGGAACAGGTCAGCTCCTACGAGCAGTACTTC	CASREQVSSYEQYF
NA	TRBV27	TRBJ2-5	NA	TGTGCCAGCAGTTTATCTCCGGGACGGAGCCAAGAGACCCAGTACTTC	CASSLSPGRSQETQYF
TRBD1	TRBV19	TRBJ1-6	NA	TGTGCCAGTAGTGAGTGGACAGGGTCAAGCTCCTATAATTCACCCCTCCACTTT	CASSEWTGSSSYNSPLHF
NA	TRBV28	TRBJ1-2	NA	TGTGCCAGCAGTTTAGTGGGGTTAGCTAACTATGGCTACACCTTC	CASSLVGLANYGYTF
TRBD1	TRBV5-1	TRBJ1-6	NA	TGCGCCAGCAGCTTGGGGGGACAGATTAATTCACCCCTCCACTTT	CASSLGGQINSPLHF
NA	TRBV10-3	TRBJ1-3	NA	TGTGCCATCAGCACCGGGCCGGGCTTCGGCCTCTCTGGAAACACCATATATTTT	CAISTGPGFGLSGNTIYF
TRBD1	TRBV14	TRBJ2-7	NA	TGTGCCAGCAACAGACCCGGGACAGACTACGAGCAGTACTTC	CASNRPGTDYEQYF
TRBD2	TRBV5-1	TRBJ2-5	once	TGCGCCAGCAGCTTTTCGACTAGCGGGGGCCAAGAGACCCAGTACTTC	CASSFSTSGGQETQYF
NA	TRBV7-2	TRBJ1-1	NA	TGTGCCAGCAGCTTTTCCGGGGCTCACCTCCCTGAAGCTTTCTTT	CASSFSGAHLPEAFF
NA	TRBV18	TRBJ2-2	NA	TGTGCCAGCTCACCACCGGCAGGGGCTACCGGGGAGCTGTTTTTT	CASSPPAGATGELFF